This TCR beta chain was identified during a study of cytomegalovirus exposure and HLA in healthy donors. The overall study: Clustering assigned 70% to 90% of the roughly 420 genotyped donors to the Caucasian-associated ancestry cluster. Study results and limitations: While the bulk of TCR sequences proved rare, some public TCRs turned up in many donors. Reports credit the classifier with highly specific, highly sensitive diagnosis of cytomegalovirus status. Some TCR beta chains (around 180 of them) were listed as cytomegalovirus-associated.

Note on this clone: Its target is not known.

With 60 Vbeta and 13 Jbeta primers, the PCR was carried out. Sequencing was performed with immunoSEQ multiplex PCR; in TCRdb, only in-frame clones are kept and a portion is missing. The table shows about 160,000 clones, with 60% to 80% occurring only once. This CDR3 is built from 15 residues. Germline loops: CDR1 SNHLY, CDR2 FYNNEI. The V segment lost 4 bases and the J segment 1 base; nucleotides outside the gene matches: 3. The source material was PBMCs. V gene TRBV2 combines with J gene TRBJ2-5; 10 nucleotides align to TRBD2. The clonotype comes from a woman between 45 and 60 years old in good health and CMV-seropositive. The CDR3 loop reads CASSGTSGIQETQYF. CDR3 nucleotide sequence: TGTGCCAGCAGTGGGACTAGCGGAATCCAAGAGACCCAGTACTTC. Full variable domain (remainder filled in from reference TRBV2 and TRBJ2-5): EPEVTQTPSHQVTQMGQEVILRCVPISNHLYFYWYRQILGQKVEFLVSFYNNEISEKSEIFDDQFSVERPDGSNFTLKIRSTKLEDSAMYFCASSGTSGIQETQYFGPGTRLLVL.